These T cell receptor beta chains were read from a single sample in a study of T cell repertoires in aging, cancer and after chemotherapy. Each CDR3 protein is one row after TCRdb ran MiXCR on the multiplex PCR reads. The data show more than 8,000 distinct CDR3 sequences, with 30% to 35% seen just once and over 3% held by the top ten. Sequences were obtained from blood. The receptors were sampled from a human donor in good health. Each CDR3 is given with its conserved first and last residue. A D gene is named only where the DNA matches it firmly. A clone size is listed for some rows: how often the clone was seen (once, few, many), or a class if it is expanded.

TRBJ2-1 few TRBD1 TRBV7-3 TGTGCCAGCAGCTTAACCGCACAGGGGTGGTGGGGTGAGCAGTTCTTC CASSLTAQGWWGEQFF
TRBJ1-5 . . TRBV4-2 TGTGCCAGCAGCCTCCTCGACAGCAATCAGCCCCAGCATTTT CASSLLDSNQPQHF
TRBJ1-5 . TRBD1 TRBV28 TGTGCCAGCAGTTCCCATCGACAGGGGGCGGTCAATCAGCCCCAGCATTTT CASSSHRQGAVNQPQHF
TRBJ1-6 . TRBD1 TRBV6-1 TGTGCCAGCCAGGACAGGGTGGAGGACTCACCCTTCCACTTT CASQDRVEDSPFHF
TRBJ2-1 . TRBD1 TRBV19 TGTGCCAGTAGTATATTCAGACAGGGTAAAAGCTCCTACAATGAGCAGTTCTTC CASSIFRQGKSSYNEQFF
TRBJ2-1 few TRBD2 TRBV27 TGTGCCAGTCTTCACGCCTGGCGGGGGGTCTACAATGAGCAGTTCTTC CASLHAWRGVYNEQFF
TRBJ1-5 . . TRBV4-3 TGCGCCAGCAGCCAAGAGAGGTACAATCAGCCCCAGCATTTT CASSQERYNQPQHF
TRBJ2-1 . TRBD1 TRBV27 TGTGCCAGCAGTTTAGGAGACAGGGGGACCACTTACAATGAGCAGTTCTTC CASSLGDRGTTYNEQFF
TRBJ2-7 few TRBD1 TRBV7-2 TGTGCCAGCAGCCCGATACAGGGGCCCCCCTACGAGCAGTACTTC CASSPIQGPPYEQYF
TRBJ2-7 . . TRBV5-6 TGTGCCAGCAGCTTGGGGGGCGAAAACGAGCAGTACTTC CASSLGGENEQYF
TRBJ2-2 medium-sized . TRBV29-1 TGCAGCGTTGAAGGGCCTACCGGGGAGCTGTTTTTT CSVEGPTGELFF
TRBJ1-5 few TRBD1 TRBV20-1 TGCAGTGCTAGAGCCGGGACAGCTAGCAATCAGCCCCAGCATTTT CSARAGTASNQPQHF
TRBJ2-1 . TRBD2 TRBV29-1 TGCAGCGTCGGCGAGGGACTAGCGTTAGAGCAGTTCTTC CSVGEGLALEQFF
TRBJ2-5 . . TRBV19 TGTGCCAGTAGTACACTTGGGGTTTACCCGGCCCAAGAGACCCAGTACTTC CASSTLGVYPAQETQYF
TRBJ2-2 few TRBD2 TRBV6-5 TGTGCCAGCAGTCCAACTCGCCGACTAGCGGGGGACTCCGGGGAGCTGTTTTTT CASSPTRRLAGDSGELFF
TRBJ1-6 . . TRBV6-5 TGTGCCAGCAGTTACGTAGACAGCAATAATTCACCCCTCCACTTT CASSYVDSNNSPLHF
TRBJ1-5 few . TRBV7-2 TGTGCCAGCACCACTAGCAATCAGCCCCAGCATTTT CASTTSNQPQHF
TRBJ1-5 . . TRBV27 TGTGCCATCAGTTTCTCGACGTCTCGGCCCCAGCATTTT CAISFSTSRPQHF
TRBJ2-4 few . TRBV7-9 TGTGCCAGCAGCTCCGGAGGCCGGAACATTCAGTACTTC CASSSGGRNIQYF
TRBJ2-7 . TRBD1 TRBV5-6 TGTGCCAGCGGGGGGCCGGGACAGGGCTACGAGCAGTACTTC CASGGPGQGYEQYF
TRBJ1-5 . . TRBV12-3/TRBV12-4 TGTGCCAGCAGTTCCCCCAGCAATCAGCCCCAGCATTTT CASSSPSNQPQHF
TRBJ1-1 . . TRBV20-1 TGCAGTGCTAGAGAAAACACTGAAGCTTTCTTT CSARENTEAFF
TRBJ2-3 few TRBD1 TRBV12-3/TRBV12-4 TGTGCCAGCAGCCCTAACCGACAGGGGGCAGGCACAGATACGCAGTATTTT CASSPNRQGAGTDTQYF
TRBJ2-7 . TRBD1 TRBV4-2 TGTGCCAGCAGCCACGACAGGGGCCCAACCTACGAGCAGTACTTC CASSHDRGPTYEQYF
TRBJ2-3 . . TRBV20-1 TGCAGTGCTGCTCGGACCCCAGATACGCAGTATTTT CSAARTPDTQYF
TRBJ2-7 . TRBD1 TRBV6-2/TRBV6-3 TGTGCCAGCAGCTGGGGACAGGGGGACTACGAGCAGTACTTC CASSWGQGDYEQYF
TRBJ2-7 . . TRBV24-1 TGTGCCACCAGTGACTACCTCCTACAGGAGCAGTACTTC CATSDYLLQEQYF
TRBJ2-1 medium-sized . TRBV29-1 TGCAGCGTTGGCCCCCGGTTATACAATGAGCAGTTCTTC CSVGPRLYNEQFF
TRBJ2-5 . TRBD1 TRBV6-5 TGTGCCAGCAGTTCCCGGGACAGGGGATTGGAGACCCAGTACTTC CASSSRDRGLETQYF
TRBJ2-3 few . TRBV27 TGTGCCAGCAGTACCCACAGGGAGGATACGCAGTATTTT CASSTHREDTQYF
TRBJ1-4 few . TRBV20-1 TGCAGTGCCCCTGACCGGCAGATTGCAACTAATGAAAAACTGTTTTTT CSAPDRQIATNEKLFF
TRBJ1-4 . . TRBV19 TGTGCCAGTAGTAGCCAGCCAACTAATGAAAAACTGTTTTTT CASSSQPTNEKLFF
TRBJ2-7 few . TRBV12-3/TRBV12-4 TGTGCCAGCAGTTTAGGACAGACCCTTGGGGAGCAGTACTTC CASSLGQTLGEQYF